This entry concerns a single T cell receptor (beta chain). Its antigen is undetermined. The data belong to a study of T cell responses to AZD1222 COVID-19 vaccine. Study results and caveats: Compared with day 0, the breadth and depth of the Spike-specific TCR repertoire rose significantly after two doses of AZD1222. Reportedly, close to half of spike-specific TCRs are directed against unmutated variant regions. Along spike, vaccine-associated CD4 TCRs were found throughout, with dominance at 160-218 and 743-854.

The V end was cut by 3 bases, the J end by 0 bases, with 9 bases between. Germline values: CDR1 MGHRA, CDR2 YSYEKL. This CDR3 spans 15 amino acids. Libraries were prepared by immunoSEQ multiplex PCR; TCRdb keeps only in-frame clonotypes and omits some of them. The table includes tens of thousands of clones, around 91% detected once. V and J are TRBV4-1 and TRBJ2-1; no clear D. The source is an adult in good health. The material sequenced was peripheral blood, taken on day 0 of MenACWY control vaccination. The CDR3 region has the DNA TGCGCCAGCAGCCACGGAGAGAGCTCCTACAATGAGCAGTTCTTC. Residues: CASSHGESSYNEQFF.